This T cell receptor (beta chain) emerged from a study of Ad26.COV2.S vaccination and SARS-CoV-2 variants. Germline V CDR1 and CDR2: SGDLS, YYNGEE. This CDR3 spans 18 amino acids. Trimming at V came to 4 bases and at J to 5 bases, leaving 15 bases not matched to a gene. Only in-frame clones appear in the TCRdb table, and some are missing; sequencing was by immunoSEQ multiplex PCR. The table shows roughly 300,000 clones, with about 88% occurring only once. On this clone itself: What it binds is not known.

Stated treatment: some 20 received Ad26.COV2.S at low or high dose, single or two shots; about 5 received placebo; per-sample allocation not given. Day 63 following the first vaccine or placebo injection was when the samples were taken. Overall study results and limits: Reports say spike-specific CD8+ and CD4+ T cell responses covered substantial breadth after vaccination.

This clonotype originated in a person aged 18-60 years who received the Ad26.COV2.S COVID-19 vaccine or a placebo. The sequencing used peripheral blood, collected in a trial of Ad26.COV2.S vaccine versus placebo. The chain carries TRBV9 and TRBJ2-1, with 10 bases identical to TRBD2. The chain's CDR3 is CASSTSFEREGRNNEQFF. The CDR3 DNA follows: TGTGCCAGCAGCACCTCGTTCGAGCGGGAGGGCCGAAACAATGAGCAGTTCTTC.